Listed below are T cell receptor beta chains from one sample, sequenced in a study of CD8+ T cells in alopecia areata. Produced via immunoSEQ multiplex PCR; TCRdb's table is partial and in-frame only. The profile shows 100,000 to 150,000 clones, roughly 60% of them singletons. The specimen comprised CD8+ T cells sorted from blood, sampled at week 4, from a patient treated with tofacitinib. All receptors derive from a human donor with alopecia areata. Each CDR3 is given without its conserved first and last residue. Not all rows give a size; the values are once, few, many and, for expanded clones, a class.

clone_size	v_call	j_call	cdr3_aa
-	TRBV19	TRBJ2-6	ASRTGANVLT
-	TRBV29-1	TRBJ2-1	SVEVQGRWNEQF
-	TRBV13	TRBJ2-3	ASSLGLAGANTDTQY
-	TRBV27	TRBJ2-1	ASSSLYNEQF
-	TRBV29-1	TRBJ2-7	SVLTGSSYEQY
-	TRBV7-9	TRBJ1-5	ASSSQGDSNQPQH
once	TRBV27	TRBJ1-5	ASSLGGVGQPQH
few	TRBV7-9	TRBJ2-7	ASSPGQGTKSSYEQY
few	TRBV25-1	TRBJ2-7	ASSIPSSLAGILDEQY
once	TRBV6-5	TRBJ2-2	ASSYSPDSNTGELF
few	TRBV4-1	TRBJ1-1	ASSPALGTMNTEAF
-	TRBV27	TRBJ1-2	ASSLGGPTEEST
-	TRBV28	TRBJ1-1	ASRAQRYNTEAF